This passage covers 14 T cell receptor beta chains from one sample sequenced in a study of blood T cell repertoires in COVID-19. TCRdb keeps only in-frame clones here, not all; method: immunoSEQ multiplex PCR. The table has 140,000 to 150,000 clones, 87% seen once. Sequences were obtained from peripheral blood. These receptors were obtained from an elderly man with acute or convalescent COVID-19.

J is TRBJ2-7 and V is TRBV19; tentative D call: TRBD2 (5 bases). Trimming took 3 bases from V and 0 from J, leaving 12 bases between them. Germline CDR1 and CDR2: LNHDA and SQIVND (reference sequence). The CDR3 has 15 residues. CDR3 loop: CASSIFRDPSYEQYF. Written as DNA, the CDR3 is TGTGCCAGTAGTATTTTCCGGGATCCCTCCTACGAGCAGTACTTC.

With respect to this clone: A read error may produce the germline difference seen at one junction end. This chain joins TRBV5-4 and TRBJ2-5; 8 bases are a match to TRBD1. Germline CDR1 and CDR2: SGHNT and YYREEE (reference sequence). The CDR3 sequence is 15 residues long. The CDR3 is CANSSRTGREETQYF. CDR3 nucleotides: TGTGCCAACAGCTCGCGGACAGGGCGGGAAGAGACCCAGTACTTC.

The chain links TRBV11-1 to TRBJ2-7, with a tentative D call TRBD1 (6 bases). This CDR3 spans 14 amino acids. Between the trimmed V and J ends, which lost 5 bases and 4 bases, there was a span of 15 bases. Germline-derived CDR1 and CDR2 are SGHAT and FQDESV (reference sequence). The chain's CDR3 is CASSLSQGFYEQYF. The CDR3 nucleotides are TGTGCCAGCAGCCTATCACAGGGTTTTTACGAGCAGTACTTC.

The chain is built from TRBV5-1 and TRBJ2-5, with D possibly being TRBD1 (6 bases). V shed 0 bases and J shed 2 bases, with 14 bases lying between them. The germline V gene has CDR1 SGHRS and CDR2 YFSETQ. This CDR3 is 16 amino acids long. CDR3 region: CASSLVGTREQETQYF. The DNA for the CDR3 is TGCGCCAGCAGCTTGGTGGGGACAAGGGAACAAGAGACCCAGTACTTC. The variable domain in full, with the rest retrieved from reference TRBV5-1 and TRBJ2-5, is KAGVTQTPRYLIKTRGQQVTLSCSPISGHRSVSWYQQTPGQGLQFLFEYFSETQRNKGNFPGRFSGRQFSNSRSEMNVSTLELGDSALYLCASSLVGTREQETQYFGPGTRLLVL.

The chain uses TRBV6-5 and TRBJ2-3, with 7 bases fitting TRBD2. The germline gives CDR1 MNHEY, CDR2 SVGAGI. The CDR3 consists of 14 residues. Germline trimming cut 5 bases from V and 6 bases from J; bases unmatched to any gene: 8. CDR3 nucleotide sequence: TGTGCCAGCAGTCTTGGACTAGTTACGGATACGCAGTATTTT. Amino acid sequence: CASSLGLVTDTQYF.

This rearrangement joins TRBV30 to TRBJ1-3; D is ambiguous. CDR1 and CDR2 (germline): GTSNPN, SVGIG (reference sequence). The length of the CDR3 is 16 residues. Trimming stripped 0 bases from V and 0 bases from J, with 12 bases between. CDR3 amino acids: CAWSVLSGLSGNTIYF. For the CDR3, the DNA is TGTGCCTGGAGTGTACTCTCAGGCCTCTCTGGAAACACCATATATTTT. The whole variable domain, filled in from reference TRBV30 and TRBJ1-3, reads SQTIHQWPATLVQPVGSPLSLECTVEGTSNPNLYWYRQAAGRGLQLLFYSVGIGQISSEVPQNLSASRPQDRQFILSSKKLLLSDSGFYLCAWSVLSGLSGNTIYFGEGSWLTVV.

The CDR3 loop is CAWRGGREATQYF. The CDR3, as DNA: TGTGCCTGGAGGGGCGGCAGGGAGGCGACCCAGTACTTC. The chain recombines TRBV30 with TRBJ2-5; possible D gene TRBD2, 6 bases. Germline CDR1 is GTSNPN and CDR2 is SVGIG (reference sequence). V was shortened by 3 bases and J by 7 bases, with 15 bases between the two germline ends. The CDR3 contains 13 residues. The whole variable domain, filled in from reference TRBV30 and TRBJ2-5, reads SQTIHQWPATLVQPVGSPLSLECTVEGTSNPNLYWYRQAAGRGLQLLFYSVGIGQISSEVPQNLSASRPQDRQFILSSKKLLLSDSGFYLCAWRGGREATQYFGPGTRLLVL.

The chain recombines TRBV28 with TRBJ2-2, with TRBD1 matching 11 bases. The V gene's germline CDR1 is MDHEN and CDR2 SYDVKM. Losses at the gene ends were 3 bases for V and 6 bases for J; bases not matched to a gene: 9. The CDR3 runs to 17 residues. The DNA of the CDR3 is TGTGCCAGCAGTTTGCGGGCGGGACAGGGGGGTTCCGGGGAGCTGTTTTTT. Translated: CASSLRAGQGGSGELFF.

This chain joins TRBV30 and TRBJ2-4; D is perhaps TRBD2 (8 bases). Germline V gene lookup returns CDR1 GTSNPN and CDR2 SVGIG (reference sequence). This CDR3 spans 16 amino acids. Trimming removed 2 bases from V and 0 bases from J, with 14 bases in between. This chain's CDR3 is CAWSRGLAGAKNIQYF. CDR3 nucleotides: TGTGCCTGGAGTAGGGGGCTAGCGGGAGCCAAAAACATTCAGTACTTC.

The chain carries TRBV28 and TRBJ1-1; no clear D. Looked up from germline, CDR1 is MDHEN and CDR2 is SYDVKM. Trimming removed 6 bases at V and 4 bases at J, with 18 bases between. CDR3 length: 15 amino acids. In DNA, the CDR3 is TGTGCCAGCAGCCCCCCCGGGGTATGGAGCACTGAAGCTTTCTTT. Its protein is CASSPPGVWSTEAFF.

V is TRBV6-1 and J is TRBJ1-2; maybe TRBD1 (6 bases). The germline V and J ends were trimmed by 3 bases and 1 base, with 18 bases remaining between them. The CDR3 covers 17 residues. Germline CDR1 is MNHNS and CDR2 is SASEGT. CDR3 region: CASSDGGALDSNYGYTF. The CDR3 nucleotides are TGTGCCAGCAGTGATGGGGGGGCCTTAGACAGTAACTATGGCTACACCTTC.

The chain uses TRBV30 and TRBJ1-5; D remains ambiguous. This CDR3 is 15 amino acids long. The V end was cut by 0 bases, the J end by 6 bases, with 15 bases between. Looked up from germline, CDR1 is GTSNPN and CDR2 is SVGIG (reference sequence). CDR3 residues: CAWSVSGFGGQPQHF. The CDR3 DNA sequence: TGTGCCTGGAGTGTATCTGGATTTGGCGGTCAGCCCCAGCATTTT.

The chain recombines TRBV15 with TRBJ2-2; 8 nucleotides align to TRBD2. The CDR3 contains 14 residues. Germline loops: CDR1 LNHNV, CDR2 YYDKDF (reference sequence). Unmatched junction bases numbered 8, after V lost 6 bases and J lost 8 bases. The CDR3 DNA reads as TGTGCCACCAGGGTCCAGCGGGAGTGGGGGGAGCTGTTTTTT. This encodes CATRVQREWGELFF.

The chain links TRBV18 to TRBJ1-1, with D possibly being TRBD1 (5 bases). Germline values: CDR1 KGHSH, CDR2 LQKENI. The CDR3 length is 15 residues. The ends were cut back, 0 bases at V and 0 bases at J, with 8 bases in the middle. CDR3 sequence: CASSPPTAMNTEAFF. CDR3 in DNA: TGTGCCAGCTCACCACCGACAGCCATGAACACTGAAGCTTTCTTT.